The 5 T cell receptor beta chains below come from one sample, sequenced in a study of cytomegalovirus exposure and HLA in healthy donors. The study ran its PCR with 60 Vbeta and 13 Jbeta primers. This table comes from immunoSEQ multiplex PCR, and its TCRdb copy is limited to in-frame clones, with some not included. Here the sample spans some 240,000 clones, 80% to 95% being singletons. The sample consisted of PBMCs. The receptors here all came from a girl aged 2 to 9 in good health and CMV-seronegative.

The chain is built from TRBV5-1 and TRBJ1-1; D possibly corresponds to TRBD1 (5 bases). Looked up from germline, CDR1 is SGHRS and CDR2 is YFSETQ. This CDR3 has 13 residues. The V end was cut by 4 bases, the J end by 5 bases, with 12 bases between. The CDR3 region is CASSLGGMTEAFF. Written as DNA, the CDR3 is TGCGCCAGCAGCCTCGGGGGTATGACTGAAGCTTTCTTT.

The V call is TRBV6-4, the J call TRBJ1-2; 8 bases map to TRBD1. V gave up 6 bases and J gave up 4 bases; unmatched junction bases: 7. The length of the CDR3 is 14 residues. The germline gives CDR1 MRHNA, CDR2 SNTAGT. DNA of the CDR3: TGTGCCAGCAGCCAGACCGGGACAGGCTATGGCTACACCTTC. Protein: CASSQTGTGYGYTF.

The V gene is TRBV10-1, the J gene TRBJ1-4; TRBD1 aligns across 11 bases. The CDR3 is 19 amino acids. Germline CDR1 WNHNN, CDR2 SYGVQD (reference sequence). J was trimmed by 2 bases and V by 0 bases; bases with no gene match: 8. CDR3 sequence (DNA): TGCGCCAGCAGTGAGTCGCCGGACAGGGGGCGACCGACTAATGAAAAACTGTTTTTT. It codes for CASSESPDRGRPTNEKLFF.

The chain combines TRBV6-5 with TRBJ2-1; TRBD1 aligns across 9 bases. The V segment lost 1 base and the J segment 5 bases; nucleotides outside the gene matches: 6. Germline V gives CDR1 MNHEY, CDR2 SVGAGI. The CDR3 consists of 16 residues. CDR3 in amino acids: CASSYFSGQGNNEQFF. The CDR3 nucleotides are TGTGCCAGCAGTTACTTTTCCGGACAGGGGAACAATGAGCAGTTCTTC.

The chain carries TRBV5-1 and TRBJ2-1; D is perhaps TRBD2 (5 bases). Trimming took 3 bases from V and 6 from J, leaving 19 bases between them. The CDR3 extends over 16 amino acids. Germline CDR1 and CDR2: SGHRS and YFSETQ. The CDR3 is CASSSLTSWTGNEQFF. CDR3 nucleotides: TGCGCCAGCAGCTCCCTAACTAGTTGGACCGGCAATGAGCAGTTCTTC.